This T cell receptor beta chain was recorded in a study of Ad26.COV2.S vaccination and SARS-CoV-2 variants. Study-wide context: Intramuscularly, Ad26.COV2.S was given either once or twice, 56 days apart.

Study results and limitations: The TCR breadth and depth analyses may have produced an underestimate of total T cell responses.

TCRdb keeps only in-frame clones here, not all; method: immunoSEQ multiplex PCR. The data show more than 300,000 clones, about 82% seen once. CDR1 is LGHNA, CDR2 YSLEER, per germline. With 0 bases removed from V and 4 bases from J, the gap between germline ends came to 15 bases. This CDR3 region has 16 residues. The treatment here: over 15 received Ad26.COV2.S at low or high dose, single or two shots; about 5 received placebo; per-sample allocation not given. The investigators took samples on day 63 after the first vaccine or placebo injection. Vaccination used an Ad26 vector expressing Wuhan-strain SARS-CoV-2 spike. This clone was seen a single time. Its antigen is as yet unknown.

The genes are TRBV4-3 and TRBJ1-2, with D hard to call. The source material was peripheral blood, sampled in a trial of Ad26.COV2.S vaccine versus placebo. This receptor was obtained from a person aged 18-65 years who received the Ad26.COV2.S COVID-19 vaccine or a placebo. The CDR3 sequence: CASSQDHEGIGYGYTF. CDR3 DNA sequence: TGCGCCAGCAGCCAAGATCATGAAGGAATAGGCTATGGCTACACCTTC.